One sample yielded the 18 T cell receptor beta chains listed below, sequenced in a study of T cells in Graves' hyperthyroidism and ophthalmopathy. Researchers took RNA transcripts and amplified the TCR beta CDR3 regions from them. HTBI primers were employed in a first-round RT-PCR of the TCR CDR3. TCRdb fed the multiplex PCR reads into MiXCR, producing one record per CDR3 protein. This sample carries around 620,000 distinct CDR3 sequences, more than 45% of them seen once, and the ten largest clones take 15% to 20%. The specimen was peripheral blood or thyroid tissue (not recorded which). The receptors shown here come from an adult woman with Graves' disease, either hyperthyroidism or ophthalmopathy (not recorded which).

This clonotype was seen at least ten times. V usage is TRBV3-1 and J usage is TRBJ2-7; the match to TRBD1 covers 11 bases. The J segment lost 5 bases and the V segment lost 1 base, leaving 1 base of the junction unmatched. CDR3 length equals 14 residues. The V gene's germline CDR1 is LGHDT and CDR2 YNNKEL (reference sequence). This CDR3 is CASSQGTGGDEQYF. The CDR3 bases are TGTGCCAGCAGCCAAGGGACAGGGGGCGACGAGCAGTACTTC.

The chain joins TRBV10-3 to TRBJ1-2, with D maybe TRBD1 (6 bases). V lost 8 bases and J lost 6, with 19 bases in between. Per the germline V gene, CDR1 is ENHRY and CDR2 is SYGVKD. The length of the CDR3 is 14 residues. The CDR3, as DNA: TGTGCCATCTACGAGGGGCCGAGGGGGAATGGCTACACCTTC. Translated, it gives CAIYEGPRGNGYTF.

The J gene is TRBJ2-7, the V gene TRBV9; D is unclear. From germline, CDR1 is SGDLS and CDR2 YYNGEE. This CDR3 contains 12 residues. Deletions cut 2 bases from V and 0 bases from J, with 3 bases between. The CDR3, as DNA: TGTGCCAGCAGCGTCTCCTCCTACGAGCAGTACTTC. Encoded protein: CASSVSSYEQYF.

In this sample, this clonotype turned up once. CDR3 amino acids: CATRSPFWEQYF. The CDR3 DNA reads as TGTGCCACCCGTTCCCCTTTCTGGGAGCAGTACTTC. The chain employs TRBV2 and TRBJ2-7; D gene ambiguous. Trimming stripped 10 bases from V and 7 bases from J, with 17 bases between. Germline loops: CDR1 SNHLY, CDR2 FYNNEI. The CDR3 sequence is 12 residues long.

The V gene is TRBV7-9, the J gene TRBJ2-7; D call uncertain. The CDR3 contains 15 residues. Trimming stripped 4 bases from V and 6 bases from J, with 19 bases between. Germline CDR1 is SEHNR and CDR2 is FQNEAQ (reference sequence). DNA of the CDR3: TGTGCCAGCAGCTCAGAGGCACGGAGTCTCTCCGAGCAGTACTTC. Residues: CASSSEARSLSEQYF.

The rearrangement links TRBV29-1 to TRBJ2-2; D is unclear. Trimming removed 4 bases at V and 0 bases at J, with 6 bases between. The germline V gene encodes CDR1 SQVTM and CDR2 ANQGSEA. This CDR3 region has 13 residues. CDR3 DNA: TGCAGCGTTGCACATACGAACACCGGGGAGCTGTTTTTT. It codes for CSVAHTNTGELFF.

V and J are TRBV7-8 and TRBJ1-3; D unresolved. V lost 2 bases to trimming and J lost 0 bases, with 14 bases between them. CDR3 length: 17 residues. In germline, CDR1 is SGHVS, CDR2 FQNEAQ. CDR3 in DNA: TGTGCCAGCAGCTTACGGCACAGCCAACTCTCTGGAAACACCATATATTTT. It specifies CASSLRHSQLSGNTIYF.

The rearrangement joins TRBV27 to TRBJ2-7; D is ambiguous. CDR3 length: 14 amino acids. Between the trimmed V and J ends, which lost 0 bases and 0 bases, there was a span of 6 bases. The germline CDR1 and CDR2 sequences are MNHEY and SMNVEV (reference sequence). CDR3: CASSLSVISYEQYF. The CDR3 region has the DNA TGTGCCAGCAGTTTATCGGTAATCTCCTACGAGCAGTACTTC.

Comment on this clonotype: Possible read error: a much larger clone is one base away. V is TRBV7-3 and J is TRBJ2-7, with 13 bases that match TRBD2. Germline V gene sequence: CDR1 SGHTA, CDR2 FQGTGA. CDR3 length equals 16 residues. As DNA, the CDR3 is TGCGCCGGCAGCCAAGATAGGGGACTAGCGGGACGGGAGCAGTACTTC. Residues: CAGSQDRGLAGREQYF.

This clonotype appeared many times. The V and J genes are TRBV28 and TRBJ1-2; D gene uncertain. Germline-derived CDR1 and CDR2 are MDHEN and SYDVKM. V was cut by 5 bases and J by 6 bases, with 13 bases left in between. The CDR3 is 13 amino acids. Here the CDR3 reads CASSPSATHGYTF. In nucleotides, the CDR3 is TGTGCCAGCAGTCCCTCGGCTACTCATGGCTACACCTTC.

This sequence joins TRBV7-2 and TRBJ2-7; 7 positions match TRBD2. CDR3 size: 14 residues. Germline assignment: CDR1 SGHTA and CDR2 FQGNSA. The ends lost 5 bases at V and 6 bases at J; junction bases unmatched: 10. The CDR3 DNA sequence: TGTGCCAGCAGCACCCAACTAGCGTTCGGCGAGCAGTACTTC. As protein: CASSTQLAFGEQYF.

There are many counts of this clonotype. The genes are TRBV20-1 and TRBJ1-5; D possibly corresponds to TRBD1 (5 bases). CDR3 length equals 14 residues. V lost 6 bases and J 3 bases, leaving 15 bases between the germline ends. Germline V gene sequence: CDR1 DFQATT, CDR2 SNEGSKA (reference sequence). CDR3 nucleotides: TGCAGTGCCCTGACGGGGGGATCCAATCAGCCCCAGCATTTT. Translation gives CSALTGGSNQPQHF.

The V gene is TRBV7-8, the J gene TRBJ2-2, with TRBD2 matching over 9 bases. V dropped 4 bases and J dropped 1; count of bases not matched to a gene: 13. The CDR3 has 19 amino acids. Germline loops: CDR1 SGHVS, CDR2 FQNEAQ. The CDR3 bases are TGTGCCAGCAGCTCCTACAGGGCGGGAGGGATACGGAACACCGGGGAGCTGTTTTTT. Its protein product is CASSSYRAGGIRNTGELFF.

This clonotype showed up many times. The rearrangement joins TRBV2 to TRBJ1-1, with D unresolved. Germline V gene data show CDR1 as SNHLY and CDR2 as FYNNEI. The V end was cut by 1 base, the J end by 5 bases, with 11 bases between. The CDR3 has 14 residues. The DNA for the CDR3 is TGTGCCAGCAGTGAAGGGGGTTTGCGGACTGAAGCTTTCTTT. It yields the protein CASSEGGLRTEAFF.

The chain uses TRBV19 and TRBJ1-6; 7 bases line up with TRBD1. V trimming: 5 bases; J trimming: 0 bases; junction bases outside the gene matches: 7. The V gene's germline CDR1 is LNHDA and CDR2 SQIVND (reference sequence). This CDR3 has 17 amino acids. Here the CDR3 reads CASSATGQSSYNSPLHF. For the CDR3, the DNA is TGTGCCAGTAGTGCGACAGGGCAAAGCTCCTATAATTCACCCCTCCACTTT.

The V and J genes are TRBV19 and TRBJ1-1; D is ambiguous. Germline V gene sequence: CDR1 LNHDA, CDR2 SQIVND (reference sequence). Trimming took 4 bases from V and 7 from J, leaving 13 bases between them. This CDR3 contains 13 residues. The CDR3 DNA follows: TGTGCCAGTAGTAATGAGTGGAGGGTTGAAGCTTTCTTT. It encodes CASSNEWRVEAFF.

The table lists this clonotype with many counts. The J gene is TRBJ2-7, the V gene TRBV19, with D unresolved. Germline lookup yields CDR1 LNHDA and CDR2 SQIVND (reference sequence). This CDR3 has 14 amino acids. Trimming shortened V by 8 bases and J by 0 bases, and 14 bases separated the two germline ends. Here the CDR3 reads CASSEQPASYEQYF. As DNA, the CDR3 is TGTGCCAGTTCTGAACAACCAGCCTCCTACGAGCAGTACTTC. Drawing the rest from reference TRBV19 and TRBJ2-7, the complete variable domain is DGGITQSPKYLFRKEGQNVTLSCEQNLNHDAMYWYRQDPGQGLRLIYYSQIVNDFQKGDIAEGYSVSREKKESFPLTVTSAQKNPTAFYLCASSEQPASYEQYFGPGTRLTVT.

CDR3 protein: CASSGGSGGVEQFF. The CDR3 bases are TGTGCCAGCAGCGGGGGGTCGGGGGGCGTTGAGCAGTTCTTC. This chain joins TRBV5-4 and TRBJ2-1; perhaps TRBD2 as D (7 bases). The CDR3 totals 14 residues. Germline V gene sequence: CDR1 SGHNT, CDR2 YYREEE (reference sequence). The ends were cut back, 4 bases at V and 9 bases at J, with 17 bases in the middle.